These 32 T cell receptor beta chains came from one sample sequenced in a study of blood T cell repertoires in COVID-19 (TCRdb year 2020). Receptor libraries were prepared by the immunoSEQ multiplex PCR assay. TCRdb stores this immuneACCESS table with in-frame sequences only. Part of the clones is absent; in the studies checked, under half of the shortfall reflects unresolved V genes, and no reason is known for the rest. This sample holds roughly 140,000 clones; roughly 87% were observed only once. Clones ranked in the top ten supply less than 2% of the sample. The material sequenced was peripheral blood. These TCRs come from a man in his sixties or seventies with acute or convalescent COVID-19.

CDR3 protein: CASSQGSGRPYEQYF. The CDR3 region has the DNA TGCGCCAGCAGCCAAGGTAGCGGGAGGCCCTACGAGCAGTACTTC. The gene calls are TRBV4-1 and TRBJ2-7, with TRBD2 matching 10 bases. Germline lookup yields CDR1 MGHRA and CDR2 YSYEKL. The CDR3 consists of 15 residues. Germline trimming cut 1 base from V and 2 bases from J; bases unmatched to any gene: 2.

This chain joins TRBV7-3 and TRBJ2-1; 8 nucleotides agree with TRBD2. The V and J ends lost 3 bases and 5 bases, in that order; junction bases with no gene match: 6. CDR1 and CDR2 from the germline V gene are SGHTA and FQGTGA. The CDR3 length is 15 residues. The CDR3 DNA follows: TGTGCCAGCAGCTTGACTAGCGCGTCCCACAATGAGCAGTTCTTC. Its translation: CASSLTSASHNEQFF. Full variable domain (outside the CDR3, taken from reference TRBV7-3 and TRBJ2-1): GAGVSQTPSNKVTEKGKYVELRCDPISGHTALYWYRQSLGQGPEFLIYFQGTGAADDSGLPNDRFFAVRPEGSVSTLKIQRTERGDSAVYLCASSLTSASHNEQFFGPGTRLTVL.

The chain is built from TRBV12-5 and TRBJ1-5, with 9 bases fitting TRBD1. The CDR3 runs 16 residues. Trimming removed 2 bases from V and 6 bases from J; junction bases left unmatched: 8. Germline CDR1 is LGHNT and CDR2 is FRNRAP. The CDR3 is CASGLTPGQGIQPQHF. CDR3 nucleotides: TGTGCTAGTGGTTTGACCCCTGGACAGGGGATTCAGCCCCAGCATTTT. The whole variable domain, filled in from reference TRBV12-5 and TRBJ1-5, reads DARVTQTPRHKVTEMGQEVTMRCQPILGHNTVFWYRQTMMQGLELLAYFRNRAPLDDSGMPKDRFSAEMPDATLATLKIQPSEPRDSAVYFCASGLTPGQGIQPQHFGDGTRLSIL.

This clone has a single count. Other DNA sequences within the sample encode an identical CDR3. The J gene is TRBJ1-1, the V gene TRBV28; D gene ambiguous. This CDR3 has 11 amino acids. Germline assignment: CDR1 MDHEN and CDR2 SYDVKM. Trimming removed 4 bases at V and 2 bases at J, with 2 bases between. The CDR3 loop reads CASSSNTEAFF. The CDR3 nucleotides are TGTGCCAGCAGTTCAAACACTGAAGCTTTCTTT.

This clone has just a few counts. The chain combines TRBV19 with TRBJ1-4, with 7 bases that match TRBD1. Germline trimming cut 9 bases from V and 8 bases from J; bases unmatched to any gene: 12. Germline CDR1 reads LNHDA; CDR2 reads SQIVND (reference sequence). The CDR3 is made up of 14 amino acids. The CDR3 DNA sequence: TGTGCCAGCCATAAGACAGGGAGTCAGGAAAAACTGTTTTTT. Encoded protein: CASHKTGSQEKLFF.

CDR3 nucleotide sequence: TGTGCCAGCAGAAGCGGGTCCAACACCGGGGAGCTGTTTTTT. Protein sequence: CASRSGSNTGELFF. The chain joins TRBV28 to TRBJ2-2; D possibly corresponds to TRBD2 (6 bases). The CDR3 is made up of 14 amino acids. In germline, CDR1 is MDHEN, CDR2 SYDVKM. Trimming stripped 6 bases from V and 2 bases from J, with 10 bases between.

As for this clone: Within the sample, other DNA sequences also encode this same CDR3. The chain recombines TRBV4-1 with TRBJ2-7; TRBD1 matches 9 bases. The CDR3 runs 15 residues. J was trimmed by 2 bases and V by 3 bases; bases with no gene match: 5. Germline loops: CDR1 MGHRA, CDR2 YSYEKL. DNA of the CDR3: TGCGCCAGCAGCCAGGGACAGGGATTCGCCTACGAGCAGTACTTC. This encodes CASSQGQGFAYEQYF.

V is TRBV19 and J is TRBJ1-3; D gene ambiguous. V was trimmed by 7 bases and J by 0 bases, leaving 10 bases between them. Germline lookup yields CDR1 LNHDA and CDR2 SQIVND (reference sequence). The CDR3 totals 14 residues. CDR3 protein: CASIGLYSGNTIYF. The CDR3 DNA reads TGTGCCAGTATCGGACTGTACTCTGGAAACACCATATATTTT.

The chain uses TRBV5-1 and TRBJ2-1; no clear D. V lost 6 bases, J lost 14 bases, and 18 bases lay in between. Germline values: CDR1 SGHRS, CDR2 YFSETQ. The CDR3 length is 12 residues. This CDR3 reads CASKIETSEEFF. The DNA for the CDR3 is TGCGCCAGCAAAATTGAAACGAGCGAGGAGTTCTTC.

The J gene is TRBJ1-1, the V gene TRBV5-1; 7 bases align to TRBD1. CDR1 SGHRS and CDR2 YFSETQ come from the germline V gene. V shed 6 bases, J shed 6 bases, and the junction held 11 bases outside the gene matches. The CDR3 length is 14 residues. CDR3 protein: CASIPRQGRAEAFF. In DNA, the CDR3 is TGCGCCAGCATCCCGAGACAGGGCCGGGCTGAAGCTTTCTTT.

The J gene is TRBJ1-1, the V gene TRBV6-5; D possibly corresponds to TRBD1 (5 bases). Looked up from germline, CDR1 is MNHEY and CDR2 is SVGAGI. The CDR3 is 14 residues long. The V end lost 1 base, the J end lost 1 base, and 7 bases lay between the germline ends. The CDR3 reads CASSYFQGNTEAFF. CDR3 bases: TGTGCCAGCAGTTACTTCCAGGGGAACACTGAAGCTTTCTTT.

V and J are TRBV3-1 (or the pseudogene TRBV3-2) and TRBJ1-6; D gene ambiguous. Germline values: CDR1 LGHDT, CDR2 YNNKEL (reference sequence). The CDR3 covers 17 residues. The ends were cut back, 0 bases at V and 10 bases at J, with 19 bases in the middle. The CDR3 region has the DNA TGTGCCAGCAGCCAAGATAGATCAGGTCTACCCTTCTCACCCCTCCACTTT. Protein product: CASSQDRSGLPFSPLHF.

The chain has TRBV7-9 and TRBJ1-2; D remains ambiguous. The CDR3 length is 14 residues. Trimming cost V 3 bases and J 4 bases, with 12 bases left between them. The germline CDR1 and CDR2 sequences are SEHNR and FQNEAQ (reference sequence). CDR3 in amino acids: CASSLVGRGYGYTF. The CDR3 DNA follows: TGTGCCAGCAGCTTGGTTGGACGGGGCTATGGCTACACCTTC.

The CDR3 spells CASSLQRQAGYGYTF. CDR3 bases: TGTGCCAGCAGTTTACAGCGCCAGGCGGGTTATGGCTACACCTTC. The chain recombines TRBV6-6 with TRBJ1-2; D remains ambiguous. This CDR3 has 15 amino acids. V was trimmed by 4 bases and J by 5 bases, leaving 17 bases between them. Per germline, CDR1 MNHNY and CDR2 SVGAGI (reference sequence).

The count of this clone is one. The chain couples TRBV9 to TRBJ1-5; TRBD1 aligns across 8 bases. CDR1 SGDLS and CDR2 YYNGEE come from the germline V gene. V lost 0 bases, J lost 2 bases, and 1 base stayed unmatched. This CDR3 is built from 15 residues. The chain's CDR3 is CASSVGGQGNQPQHF. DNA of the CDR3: TGTGCCAGCAGCGTAGGGGGACAGGGCAATCAGCCCCAGCATTTT.

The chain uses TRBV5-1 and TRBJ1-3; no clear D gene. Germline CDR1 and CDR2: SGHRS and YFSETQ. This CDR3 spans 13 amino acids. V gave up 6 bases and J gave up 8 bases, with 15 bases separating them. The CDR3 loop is CASTASTGDTIYF. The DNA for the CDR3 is TGCGCCAGCACGGCCTCGACCGGGGACACCATATATTTT. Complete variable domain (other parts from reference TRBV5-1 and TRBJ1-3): KAGVTQTPRYLIKTRGQQVTLSCSPISGHRSVSWYQQTPGQGLQFLFEYFSETQRNKGNFPGRFSGRQFSNSRSEMNVSTLELGDSALYLCASTASTGDTIYFGEGSWLTVV.

The CDR3 is CASSSEAKPNSPLHF. CDR3 in DNA: TGTGCCAGCAGTTCCGAGGCGAAGCCCAATTCACCCCTCCACTTT. The rearrangement uses TRBV6-6 and TRBJ1-6, with unresolved D. Germline lookup yields CDR1 MNHNY and CDR2 SVGAGI (reference sequence). V lost 4 bases and J 7 bases, leaving 14 bases between the germline ends. This CDR3 spans 15 amino acids.

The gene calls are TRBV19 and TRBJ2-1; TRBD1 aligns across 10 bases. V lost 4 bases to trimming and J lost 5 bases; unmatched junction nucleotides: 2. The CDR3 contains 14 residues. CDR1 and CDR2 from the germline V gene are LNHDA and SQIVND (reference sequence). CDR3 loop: CASSRQGANNEQFF. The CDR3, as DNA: TGTGCCAGTAGTAGACAGGGGGCAAACAATGAGCAGTTCTTC.

In DNA, the CDR3 is TGTGCCAGCAGTATACAGGGGGCAGGGGGCGAGCAGTACTTC. Its translation is CASSIQGAGGEQYF. J is TRBJ2-7 and V is TRBV5-4; the match to TRBD1 covers 9 bases. CDR3 length equals 14 residues. V shed 5 bases, J shed 6 bases, and the junction held 9 bases outside the gene matches. Per the germline V gene, CDR1 is SGHNT and CDR2 is YYREEE (reference sequence).

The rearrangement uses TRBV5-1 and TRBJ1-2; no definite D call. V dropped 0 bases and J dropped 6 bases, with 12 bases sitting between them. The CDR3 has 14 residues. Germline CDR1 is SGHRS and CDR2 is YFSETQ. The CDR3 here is CASSLAGADNGYTF. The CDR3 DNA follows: TGCGCCAGCAGCTTGGCGGGAGCGGATAATGGCTACACCTTC. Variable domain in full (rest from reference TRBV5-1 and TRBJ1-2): KAGVTQTPRYLIKTRGQQVTLSCSPISGHRSVSWYQQTPGQGLQFLFEYFSETQRNKGNFPGRFSGRQFSNSRSEMNVSTLELGDSALYLCASSLAGADNGYTFGSGTRLTVV.

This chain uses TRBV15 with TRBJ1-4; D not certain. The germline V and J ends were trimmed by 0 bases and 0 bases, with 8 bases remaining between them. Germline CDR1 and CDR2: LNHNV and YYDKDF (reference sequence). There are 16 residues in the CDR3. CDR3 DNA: TGTGCCACCAGCAGAGACGCAGGCTCAACTAATGAAAAACTGTTTTTT. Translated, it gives CATSRDAGSTNEKLFF.

The DNA for the CDR3 is TGTGCCAGTAGTCCCCGACAGGGGGCAGGCGCTGAAGCTTTCTTT. Protein product: CASSPRQGAGAEAFF. This sequence joins TRBV19 and TRBJ1-1; 10 bases map to TRBD1. Germline V CDR1 and CDR2: LNHDA, SQIVND (reference sequence). Trimming cost V 5 bases and J 6 bases; bases outside gene matches: 9. The CDR3 spans 15 residues.

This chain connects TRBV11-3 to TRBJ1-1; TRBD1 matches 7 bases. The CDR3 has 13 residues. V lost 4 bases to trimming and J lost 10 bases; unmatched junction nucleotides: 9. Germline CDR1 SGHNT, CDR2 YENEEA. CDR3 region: CASSSTGARGAFF. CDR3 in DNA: TGTGCCAGCAGCTCTACAGGGGCCCGGGGAGCTTTCTTT.

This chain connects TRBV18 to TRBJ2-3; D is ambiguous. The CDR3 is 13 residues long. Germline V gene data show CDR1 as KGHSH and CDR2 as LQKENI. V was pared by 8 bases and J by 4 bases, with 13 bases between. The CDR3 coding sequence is TGTGCCAGCCTAAAGCTAGAGGCAGATACGCAGTATTTT. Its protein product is CASLKLEADTQYF.

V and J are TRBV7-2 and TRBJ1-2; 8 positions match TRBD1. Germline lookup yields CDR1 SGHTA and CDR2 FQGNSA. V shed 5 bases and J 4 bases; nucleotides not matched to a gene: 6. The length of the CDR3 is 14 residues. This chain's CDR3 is CASSTRQGRYGYTF. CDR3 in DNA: TGTGCCAGCAGCACAAGACAGGGGCGCTATGGCTACACCTTC. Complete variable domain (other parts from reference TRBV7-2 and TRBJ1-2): GAGVSQSPSNKVTEKGKDVELRCDPISGHTALYWYRQSLGQGLEFLIYFQGNSAPDKSGLPSDRFSAERTGGSVSTLTIQRTQQEDSAVYLCASSTRQGRYGYTFGSGTRLTVV.

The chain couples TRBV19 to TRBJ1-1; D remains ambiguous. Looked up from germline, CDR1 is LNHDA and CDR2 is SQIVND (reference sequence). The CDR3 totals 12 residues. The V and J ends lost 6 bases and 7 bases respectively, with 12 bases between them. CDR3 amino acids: CASSSGRIEAFF. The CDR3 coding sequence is TGTGCCAGTAGCAGCGGGCGGATTGAAGCTTTCTTT.

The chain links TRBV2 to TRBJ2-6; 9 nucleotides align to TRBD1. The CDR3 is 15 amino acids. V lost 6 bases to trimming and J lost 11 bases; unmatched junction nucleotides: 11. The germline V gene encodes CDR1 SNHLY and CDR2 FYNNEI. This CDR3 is CASRAGTGFVHVLTF. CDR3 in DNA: TGTGCCAGCAGGGCCGGGACAGGGTTCGTTCACGTCCTGACTTTC.

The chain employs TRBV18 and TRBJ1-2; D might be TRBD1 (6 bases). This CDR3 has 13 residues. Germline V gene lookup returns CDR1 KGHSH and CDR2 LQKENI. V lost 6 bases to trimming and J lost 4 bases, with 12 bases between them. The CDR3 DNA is TGTGCCAGCTCGGGGGGGCCAGGCTATGGCTACACCTTC. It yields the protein CASSGGPGYGYTF.

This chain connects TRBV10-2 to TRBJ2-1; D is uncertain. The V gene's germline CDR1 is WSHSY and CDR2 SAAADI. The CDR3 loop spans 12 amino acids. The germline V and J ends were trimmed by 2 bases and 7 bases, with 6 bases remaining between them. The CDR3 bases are TGCGCCAGCAGTGAGGACTGGAATGAGCAGTTCTTC. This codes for CASSEDWNEQFF.

The CDR3 spells CASSTLAGGYNEQFF. As DNA, the CDR3 is TGTGCCAGCAGCACCCTGGCGGGAGGGTACAATGAGCAGTTCTTC. The gene calls are TRBV11-2 and TRBJ2-1, with 9 nucleotides matching TRBD2. V was pared by 5 bases and J by 4 bases, with 6 bases of the junction left unmatched. Germline lookup yields CDR1 SGHAT and CDR2 FQNNGV. The CDR3 runs 15 residues.

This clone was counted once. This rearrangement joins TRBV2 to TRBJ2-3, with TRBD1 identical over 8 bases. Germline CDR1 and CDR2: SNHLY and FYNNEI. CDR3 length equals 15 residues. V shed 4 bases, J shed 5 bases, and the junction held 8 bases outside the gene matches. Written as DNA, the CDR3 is TGTGCCAGCAGTGGACGACAGGGGCCGGGAGATACGCAGTATTTT. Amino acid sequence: CASSGRQGPGDTQYF. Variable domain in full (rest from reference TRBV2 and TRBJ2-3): EPEVTQTPSHQVTQMGQEVILRCVPISNHLYFYWYRQILGQKVEFLVSFYNNEISEKSEIFDDQFSVERPDGSNFTLKIRSTKLEDSAMYFCASSGRQGPGDTQYFGPGTRLTVL.

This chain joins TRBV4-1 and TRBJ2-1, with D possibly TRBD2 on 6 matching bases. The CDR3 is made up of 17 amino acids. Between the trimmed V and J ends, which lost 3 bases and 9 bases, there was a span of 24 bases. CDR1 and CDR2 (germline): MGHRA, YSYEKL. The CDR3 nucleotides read TGCGCCAGCAGCCACGTAGATACTAGCATACGGGGCGGTGAGCAGTTCTTC. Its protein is CASSHVDTSIRGGEQFF.